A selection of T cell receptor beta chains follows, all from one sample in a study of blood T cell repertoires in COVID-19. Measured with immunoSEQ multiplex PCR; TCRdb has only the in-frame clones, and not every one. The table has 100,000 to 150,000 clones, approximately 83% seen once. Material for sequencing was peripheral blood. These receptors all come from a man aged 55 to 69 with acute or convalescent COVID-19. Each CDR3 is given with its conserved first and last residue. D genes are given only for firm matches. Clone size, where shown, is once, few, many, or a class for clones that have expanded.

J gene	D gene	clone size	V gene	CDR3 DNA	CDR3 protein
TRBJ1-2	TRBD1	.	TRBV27	TGTGCCAGCAGTATTCGGACAGGGTTGGGCTACACCTTC	CASSIRTGLGYTF
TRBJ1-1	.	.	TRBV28	TGTGCCAGCAGTTTGGGGCAGGGCGGGAACACTGAAGCTTTCTTT	CASSLGQGGNTEAFF
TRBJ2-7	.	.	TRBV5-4	TGTGCCAGCAGAGTTACGGGGGTCGTACCCTACGAGCAGTACTTC	CASRVTGVVPYEQYF
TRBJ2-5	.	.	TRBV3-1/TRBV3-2	TGTGCCAGCAGCCAAGACAGGGTAGAAGAGACCCAGTACTTC	CASSQDRVEETQYF
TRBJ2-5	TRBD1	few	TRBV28	TGTGCCAGCAGTCCCATGAGGACAGGGAATCCCGCATTGGAGACCCAGTACTTC	CASSPMRTGNPALETQYF
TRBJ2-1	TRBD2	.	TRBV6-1	TGTGCCAGCAGTGAACAGAGGGGACTAGCGGGAGAGGGCAATGAGCAGTTCTTC	CASSEQRGLAGEGNEQFF
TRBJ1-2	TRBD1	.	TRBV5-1	TGCGCCAGCAGCGTAGGAGGGGGCGAACAAGGCTACACCTTC	CASSVGGGEQGYTF
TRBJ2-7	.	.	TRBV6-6	TGTGCCAGCAGTCAAGGGGCCTACGAGCAGTACTTC	CASSQGAYEQYF
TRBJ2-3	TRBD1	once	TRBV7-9	TGTGCCAGCAGCCTTGGACAGGGACCCACAGATACGCAGTATTTT	CASSLGQGPTDTQYF
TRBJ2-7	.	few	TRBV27	TGTGCCAGCAAGTCCAGGGTCCCAATCTACGAGCAGTACTTC	CASKSRVPIYEQYF
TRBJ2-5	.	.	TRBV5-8	TGTGCCAGCACCGCCAACGCCCGGGGGACCCAGTACTTC	CASTANARGTQYF
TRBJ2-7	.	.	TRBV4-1	TGCGCCAGCAGCCAGGGACATTACGACATGGCCGAGCAGTACTTC	CASSQGHYDMAEQYF
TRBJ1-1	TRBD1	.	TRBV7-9	TGTGCCAGCAGCTCCCTTAGGGGGCAAGTACGAGGAACTGAAGCTTTCTTT	CASSSLRGQVRGTEAFF
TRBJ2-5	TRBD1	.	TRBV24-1	TGTGCCACCAGTGATCCTCCGAGGACAGGGGGCAGGGAGACCCAGTACTTC	CATSDPPRTGGRETQYF
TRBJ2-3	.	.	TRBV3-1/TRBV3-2	TGTGCCAGCAGCCCAATAGTGGGGCATTCAGATACGCAGTATTTT	CASSPIVGHSDTQYF
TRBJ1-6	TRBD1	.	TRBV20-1	TGCAGTGCTAGTGAGTTGCAGGGGGTGCATTCACCCCTCCACTTT	CSASELQGVHSPLHF
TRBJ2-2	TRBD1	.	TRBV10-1	TGCGCCAGCAGTGAGTCGCCGGGACAGGGGCGTACCACCGGGGAGCTGTTTTTT	CASSESPGQGRTTGELFF
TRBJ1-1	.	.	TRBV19	TGTGCCAGTAGTATAGATGGCCAGACTGAAGCTTTCTTT	CASSIDGQTEAFF
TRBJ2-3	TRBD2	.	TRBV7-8	TGTGCCAGCAGCTTATTGCCTAGCGGGAGTCTAAGGGATACGCAGTATTTT	CASSLLPSGSLRDTQYF
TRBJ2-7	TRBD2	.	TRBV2	TGTGCCGGTAAACTAGCGGGAGTAGTCGAGCAGTACTTC	CAGKLAGVVEQYF
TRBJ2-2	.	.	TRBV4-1	TGCGCCAGCAGCCCTAGCTCCGGGGAGCTGTTTTTT	CASSPSSGELFF
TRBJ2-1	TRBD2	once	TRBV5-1	TGCGCCAGCAGCCGACTAGCGGGAGCGGATAATGAGCAGTTCTTC	CASSRLAGADNEQFF